This TCR beta chain was sequenced for a study of blood T cells in healthy people across ages. Study-wide context: Per two T cells, template switching captured roughly one barcoded beta molecule. Study conclusions and caveats: Diversity figures derived from one million T cells were judged to underestimate the true value. Whereas aged donors had fewer naive CD4+ cells, long-lived donors had more of them and higher diversity.

Sample-barcoded 5' priming and a J-beta primer mix drove a second PCR of about 6 to 12 cycles. A template-switch adaptor containing 12 random nucleotides labeled each cDNA molecule. Using its own MiXCR run on the 5' RACE reads, TCRdb lists one record per CDR3 protein. The sample comprises hundreds of thousands of distinct CDR3 sequences, around 50% of which are singletons, and roughly 14% rests with the top ten. The sample holds many counts of this clonotype. As yet, its antigen is unknown. This TCR derives from a woman of 80 years or more in good health. The sequencing sample was made of blood.

The CDR3 here is CASRDGQGGGYTF. CDR3 DNA: TGTGCCAGCAGAGATGGACAGGGAGGGGGCTACACCTTC. This chain connects TRBV25-1 to TRBJ1-2; TRBD1 matches at 8 bases. Germline V gives CDR1 MGHDK, CDR2 SYGVNS. V trimming: 6 bases; J trimming: 8 bases; junction bases outside the gene matches: 8. The CDR3 covers 13 residues.